The source of this T cell receptor beta chain is a study of T cells after yellow fever vaccination. Per the germline V gene, CDR1 is SNHLY and CDR2 is FYNNEI. The CDR3 is made up of 15 amino acids. The J segment lost 0 bases and the V segment lost 10 bases, leaving 8 bases of the junction unmatched. Researchers made TCR cDNA using 5'RACE template switching, and this step added a universal primer site and UMIs. TCRdb reprocessed the 5' RACE reads via MiXCR and lists one record per CDR3 protein. In the table there are about 350,000 distinct CDR3 sequences, approximately 13% of which are singletons. This TCR came from a young man who received the YFV17D yellow fever vaccine. This specimen was CD4+ T cells sorted from PBMCs, taken 15 days after the yellow fever booster vaccination. The chain links TRBV2 to TRBJ2-1; 8 bases align to TRBD2. The CDR3 protein is CATRRGDDSYNEQFF. The CDR3 bases are TGTGCCACGAGGCGGGGGGACGACTCCTACAATGAGCAGTTCTTC.